This TCR beta chain appears in the sequencing data of a study of T cell repertoires in cytomegalovirus infection. Study-wide context: Indicated by public TCR beta signatures were CMV infection and matching HLA type. The study, taken as a whole, reports: Identification of carriers of CMV plus the relevant HLA was achieved through cumulative public TCR beta family frequency. The response measured ex vivo was dominated by TCR beta clonotypes (HLA-C-restricted and CMV-specific).

In this sample, this clonotype turned up once. What it binds is unknown. Using its own MiXCR run on the reads, TCRdb lists one record per CDR3 protein. The data contain roughly 720,000 distinct CDR3 sequences, approximately 34% of them singletons. The sequenced material came from PBMCs. The TCR sequence derives from a human donor in good health (CMV status not recorded). Some clones in this sample may be carry-over from other donors' samples.

The DNA of the CDR3 is TGCAGTGCTAGAGAGGGGGTGACACGGGGATCCGAGCAGTACTTC. The encoded protein is CSAREGVTRGSEQYF. The genes are TRBV20-1 and TRBJ2-7, with D possibly called TRBD1 or TRBD2 (5 bases each). Germline loops: CDR1 DFQATT, CDR2 SNEGSKA (reference sequence). Trimming took off 0 bases at V and 6 bases at J, with 18 bases between the two ends. This CDR3 contains 15 residues.